This TCR beta chain was identified in a study of shared clonotypes between healthy human individuals. The germline CDR1 and CDR2 sequences are GTSNPN and SVGIG (reference sequence). This CDR3 has 16 amino acids. V was clipped by 0 bases and J by 5 bases, with 18 bases between them. The naive CD8 fraction comprised CD45RO-negative cells positively selected for CCR7 and excluded terminally differentiated effector memory CD45RA+ cells. Libraries were prepared by immunoSEQ multiplex PCR; TCRdb keeps only in-frame clonotypes and omits some of them. The sample shows some 2 million clones, just under 95% of them seen only once. Study-wide results and caveats: Compared with memory subsets, naive subsets generally had larger estimated richness. In contrast to clonotypes shared by all four donors, non-shared clonotypes had lower generation probabilities.

A word on this clone: The antigen is unknown.

This clonotype was sampled from a man between 18 and 35 years old in good health. The sample comprised naive CD8+ T cells sorted from blood. The genes are TRBV30 and TRBJ2-3; the D gene is possibly TRBD2 (5 bases). DNA for the CDR3: TGTGCCTGGAGTGTAGGTATTACTCCCGAGGGAGATACGCAGTATTTT. Protein: CAWSVGITPEGDTQYF.